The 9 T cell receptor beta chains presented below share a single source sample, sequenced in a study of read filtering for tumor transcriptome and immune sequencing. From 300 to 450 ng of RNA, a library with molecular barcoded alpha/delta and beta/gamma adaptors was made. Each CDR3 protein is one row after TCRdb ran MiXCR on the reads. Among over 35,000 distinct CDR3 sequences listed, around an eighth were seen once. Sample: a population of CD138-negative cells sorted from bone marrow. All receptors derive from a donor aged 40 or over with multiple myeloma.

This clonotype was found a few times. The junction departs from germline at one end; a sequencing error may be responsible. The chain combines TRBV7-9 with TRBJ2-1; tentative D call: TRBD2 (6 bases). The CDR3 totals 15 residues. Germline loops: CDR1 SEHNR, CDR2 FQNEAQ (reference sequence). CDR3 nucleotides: TGTACCAGCAGCTTATGGGGGACGGGGGACCGCGAGCAGTTCTTC. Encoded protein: CTSSLWGTGDREQFF.

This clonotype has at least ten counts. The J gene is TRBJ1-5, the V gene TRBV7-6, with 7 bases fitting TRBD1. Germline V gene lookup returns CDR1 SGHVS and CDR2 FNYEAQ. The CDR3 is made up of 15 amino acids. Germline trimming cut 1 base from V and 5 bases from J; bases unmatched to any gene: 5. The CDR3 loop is CASSLGQGVYQPQHF. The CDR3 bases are TGTGCCAGCAGCTTAGGACAGGGCGTTTATCAGCCCCAGCATTTT.

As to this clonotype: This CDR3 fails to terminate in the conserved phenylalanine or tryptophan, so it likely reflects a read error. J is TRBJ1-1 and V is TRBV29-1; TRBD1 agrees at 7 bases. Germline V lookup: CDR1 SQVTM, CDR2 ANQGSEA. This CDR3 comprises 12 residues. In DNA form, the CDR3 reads TGCAGCGTTCGGGACAGCAACACTGTAGCTTTCTCT. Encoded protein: CSVRDSNTVAFS.

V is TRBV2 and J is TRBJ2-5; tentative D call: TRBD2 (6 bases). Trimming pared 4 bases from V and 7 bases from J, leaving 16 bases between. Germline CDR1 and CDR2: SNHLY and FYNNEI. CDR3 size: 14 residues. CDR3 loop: CASSAGTYQGTQYF. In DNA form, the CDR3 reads TGTGCCAGCAGTGCCGGGACTTACCAGGGGACCCAGTACTTC.

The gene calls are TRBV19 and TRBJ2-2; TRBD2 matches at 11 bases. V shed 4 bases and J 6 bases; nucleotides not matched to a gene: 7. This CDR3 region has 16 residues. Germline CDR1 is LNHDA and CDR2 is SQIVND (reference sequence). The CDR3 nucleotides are TGTGCCAGTAGTACGCAACTAGCGGGAGTTCCCGGGGAGCTGTTTTTT. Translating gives CASSTQLAGVPGELFF.

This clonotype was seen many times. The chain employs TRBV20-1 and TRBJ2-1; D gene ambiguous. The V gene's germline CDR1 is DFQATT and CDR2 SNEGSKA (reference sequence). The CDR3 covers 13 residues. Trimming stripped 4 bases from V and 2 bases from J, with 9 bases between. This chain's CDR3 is CSAKLRTYNEQFF. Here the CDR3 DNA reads TGCAGTGCTAAGCTCAGAACCTACAATGAGCAGTTCTTC.

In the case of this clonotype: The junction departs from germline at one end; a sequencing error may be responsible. The CDR3 sequence: CASSQVISSAYEQYF. DNA of the CDR3: TGTGCCAGCAGCCAAGTGATTAGTTCCGCCTACGAGCAGTACTTT. The V gene is TRBV14, the J gene TRBJ2-7, with D uncertain. The CDR3 has 15 residues. Per the germline V gene, CDR1 is SGHDN and CDR2 is FVKESK.

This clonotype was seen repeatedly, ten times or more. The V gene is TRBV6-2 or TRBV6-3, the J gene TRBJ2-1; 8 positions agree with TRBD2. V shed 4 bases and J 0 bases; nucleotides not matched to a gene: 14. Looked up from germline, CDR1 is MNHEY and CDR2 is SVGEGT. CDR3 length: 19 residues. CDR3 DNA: TGTGCCAGCAGTTCTCGCGGGAGGAACGTTACCGGCTCCTACAATGAGCAGTTCTTC. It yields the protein CASSSRGRNVTGSYNEQFF.

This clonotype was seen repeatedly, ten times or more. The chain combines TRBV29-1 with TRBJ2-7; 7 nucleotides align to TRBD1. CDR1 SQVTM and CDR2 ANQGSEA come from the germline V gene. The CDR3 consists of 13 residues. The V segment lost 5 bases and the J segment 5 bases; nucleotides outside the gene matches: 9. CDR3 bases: TGCAGCGTTCAGGGGGTTGCAGGGGACGAGCAGTACTTC. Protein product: CSVQGVAGDEQYF.